This TCR beta chain was found in a study of blood T cell repertoires in COVID-19 (dated by TCRdb to the early 2020s). In terms of the full investigation: Samples covering the acute and convalescent phases of COVID-19 were provided by collaborators in the United States, Italy and Spain. Where available, HLA class I and class II types were obtained from metadata supplied by the sample provider rather than from assay-based typing. The repertoires were released in a freely available public database meant as a resource for research on the immune response to SARS-CoV-2. The dataset comprised deeply sampled blood TCRbeta repertoires from subjects exposed to, actively infected with, or recovered from COVID-19. Samples were obtained from the ongoing ImmuneRACE study (first 160 participants) and from about 1,300 subjects provided by 6 global collaborators. The material from the prospective study consisted of cDNA or gDNA derived from T cells, B-cell-depleted T cells, or PBMCs. Sample metadata almost always included a de-identified subject ID, COVID-19 status, age in years and sex. Beyond this particular receptor, the publication reports: How much clinical and demographic metadata was included differed by source and by participant, and the metadata was provided uncurated.

The trim is 5 bases for V and 3 bases for J, with a gap of 17 bases between the germline ends. Via the germline V gene, CDR1 is SQVTM and CDR2 ANQGSEA. Taken from cysteine to phenylalanine, the CDR3 has 14 residues. Just CDR3 DNA is preserved here, 42 bases in frame from base 1. Remarks on this clone: There is no known antigen for this receptor. The input lacks base qualities; no much larger clone sits a single base away.

TCRbeta CDR3 regions were amplified from genomic DNA using the immunoSEQ Assay, a bias-controlled multiplex PCR. Per the authors' processing: Nucleated cell counts per sample were estimated from amplification of reference gene primers within the assay. To quantify the absolute abundance of each unique TCRbeta CDR3 rearrangement, sequence reads were collapsed and filtered. For each sample, productive Simpson clonality was calculated as the square root of Simpson's diversity index across productive rearrangements. Sourced from immuneACCESS, this table was stored by TCRdb with only in-frame sequences that have V and J called. A share of the clones is absent; for the studies checked, an unresolved V gene accounts for under half, and the remainder has no known explanation. From that table come the V and J calls and clone size; the DNA was used to work out D and trimming. This sample gives a few hundred thousand clones in total; roughly 85% of them show up just once. The ten top clones hold approximately 12% of the sample.

Another Seattle source contributed samples from volunteer blood donors who had recovered from COVID-19. Collaborating institutions collected whole blood in K2EDTA tubes following their own protocols. For TCRbeta analysis, collaborators shipped samples in one of three forms: frozen whole blood, isolated PBMCs, or DNA extracted from either of those sample types. Sample: peripheral blood. This TCR was sampled from a young woman who had recovered from COVID-19. Recombination joined TRBV29-1 with TRBJ2-7; TRBD2 is perhaps the D gene, given 6 matching bases. CDR3 protein: CSVSLPGLIYEQYF. The DNA sequence follows: TGCAGCGTTTCACTACCGGGACTTATCTACGAGCAGTACTTC.